What follows describes a single T cell receptor (beta chain). In the original processing: Nucleated cell number was recorded as an estimate derived from reference gene primer amplification. Sequenced by immunoSEQ multiplex PCR; TCRdb stores in-frame clones only, minus some. Clone size and V and J calls were adopted from that table, with D and trimming inferred from the DNA. The sample has under 200,000 clones, 80% to 85% seen once. The V gene's germline CDR1 is LNHDA and CDR2 SQIVND (reference sequence). The junction had 7 bases not matched to a gene; V was cut back by 6 bases and J by 1 base. This CDR3 spans 17 amino acids. This sample is part of a study of blood T cell repertoires in COVID-19. Overall study: Some COVID-19 samples were acute and others convalescent; all came from the United States, Italy and Spain. The analysed material was cDNA or gDNA that came from T cells, B-cell-depleted T cells, or PBMCs.

The sample taken for sequencing was peripheral blood. The chain carries TRBV19 and TRBJ1-5; 12 nucleotides line up with TRBD1. The sequence derives from a woman older than 75 with active or convalescent COVID-19. The CDR3 nucleotides are TGTGCCAGTAGAATTTTCGGGACAGGGGGCAGCAATCAGCCCCAGCATTTT. Its translation is CASRIFGTGGSNQPQHF.